This paragraph covers one T cell receptor (beta chain) sequence. The target antigen is unknown. Within the sample, other DNA sequences also encode this same CDR3. Every subset had its genomic DNA shared out evenly among several immunoSEQ plates. An approximately 220 ng quantity of DNA, around 30,000 T cell genomes, went into the sorted-subset replicate PCRs. Source study methods: ImmunoSEQ yielded junction-only sequences lacking quality scores, so filtering differed. Clones were read by immunoSEQ multiplex PCR, and TCRdb kept only the in-frame ones, dropping some. The V and J calls and clone size are taken from that table; D and trimming were inferred from the DNA. The table has around 940,000 clones, 60% to 85% seen once. The data were taken from a study of shared clonotypes between healthy human individuals. The study's findings and limits: Deeper or shallower sequencing was expected to change how clonotypes are shared among donors.

Per the germline V gene, CDR1 is MGHDK and CDR2 is SYGVNS. This CDR3 contains 12 residues. V was clipped by 1 base and J by 6 bases, with 6 bases between them. The V gene is TRBV25-1, the J gene TRBJ1-2; D remains unclear. The TCR sequence derives from a man between 18 and 35 years old in good health. The source material was memory CD4+ T cells sorted from blood. Subset: CD45RA-negative fraction. As DNA, the CDR3 is TGTGCCAGCAGTGAATTAGGGAATGGCTACACCTTC. Protein: CASSELGNGYTF.